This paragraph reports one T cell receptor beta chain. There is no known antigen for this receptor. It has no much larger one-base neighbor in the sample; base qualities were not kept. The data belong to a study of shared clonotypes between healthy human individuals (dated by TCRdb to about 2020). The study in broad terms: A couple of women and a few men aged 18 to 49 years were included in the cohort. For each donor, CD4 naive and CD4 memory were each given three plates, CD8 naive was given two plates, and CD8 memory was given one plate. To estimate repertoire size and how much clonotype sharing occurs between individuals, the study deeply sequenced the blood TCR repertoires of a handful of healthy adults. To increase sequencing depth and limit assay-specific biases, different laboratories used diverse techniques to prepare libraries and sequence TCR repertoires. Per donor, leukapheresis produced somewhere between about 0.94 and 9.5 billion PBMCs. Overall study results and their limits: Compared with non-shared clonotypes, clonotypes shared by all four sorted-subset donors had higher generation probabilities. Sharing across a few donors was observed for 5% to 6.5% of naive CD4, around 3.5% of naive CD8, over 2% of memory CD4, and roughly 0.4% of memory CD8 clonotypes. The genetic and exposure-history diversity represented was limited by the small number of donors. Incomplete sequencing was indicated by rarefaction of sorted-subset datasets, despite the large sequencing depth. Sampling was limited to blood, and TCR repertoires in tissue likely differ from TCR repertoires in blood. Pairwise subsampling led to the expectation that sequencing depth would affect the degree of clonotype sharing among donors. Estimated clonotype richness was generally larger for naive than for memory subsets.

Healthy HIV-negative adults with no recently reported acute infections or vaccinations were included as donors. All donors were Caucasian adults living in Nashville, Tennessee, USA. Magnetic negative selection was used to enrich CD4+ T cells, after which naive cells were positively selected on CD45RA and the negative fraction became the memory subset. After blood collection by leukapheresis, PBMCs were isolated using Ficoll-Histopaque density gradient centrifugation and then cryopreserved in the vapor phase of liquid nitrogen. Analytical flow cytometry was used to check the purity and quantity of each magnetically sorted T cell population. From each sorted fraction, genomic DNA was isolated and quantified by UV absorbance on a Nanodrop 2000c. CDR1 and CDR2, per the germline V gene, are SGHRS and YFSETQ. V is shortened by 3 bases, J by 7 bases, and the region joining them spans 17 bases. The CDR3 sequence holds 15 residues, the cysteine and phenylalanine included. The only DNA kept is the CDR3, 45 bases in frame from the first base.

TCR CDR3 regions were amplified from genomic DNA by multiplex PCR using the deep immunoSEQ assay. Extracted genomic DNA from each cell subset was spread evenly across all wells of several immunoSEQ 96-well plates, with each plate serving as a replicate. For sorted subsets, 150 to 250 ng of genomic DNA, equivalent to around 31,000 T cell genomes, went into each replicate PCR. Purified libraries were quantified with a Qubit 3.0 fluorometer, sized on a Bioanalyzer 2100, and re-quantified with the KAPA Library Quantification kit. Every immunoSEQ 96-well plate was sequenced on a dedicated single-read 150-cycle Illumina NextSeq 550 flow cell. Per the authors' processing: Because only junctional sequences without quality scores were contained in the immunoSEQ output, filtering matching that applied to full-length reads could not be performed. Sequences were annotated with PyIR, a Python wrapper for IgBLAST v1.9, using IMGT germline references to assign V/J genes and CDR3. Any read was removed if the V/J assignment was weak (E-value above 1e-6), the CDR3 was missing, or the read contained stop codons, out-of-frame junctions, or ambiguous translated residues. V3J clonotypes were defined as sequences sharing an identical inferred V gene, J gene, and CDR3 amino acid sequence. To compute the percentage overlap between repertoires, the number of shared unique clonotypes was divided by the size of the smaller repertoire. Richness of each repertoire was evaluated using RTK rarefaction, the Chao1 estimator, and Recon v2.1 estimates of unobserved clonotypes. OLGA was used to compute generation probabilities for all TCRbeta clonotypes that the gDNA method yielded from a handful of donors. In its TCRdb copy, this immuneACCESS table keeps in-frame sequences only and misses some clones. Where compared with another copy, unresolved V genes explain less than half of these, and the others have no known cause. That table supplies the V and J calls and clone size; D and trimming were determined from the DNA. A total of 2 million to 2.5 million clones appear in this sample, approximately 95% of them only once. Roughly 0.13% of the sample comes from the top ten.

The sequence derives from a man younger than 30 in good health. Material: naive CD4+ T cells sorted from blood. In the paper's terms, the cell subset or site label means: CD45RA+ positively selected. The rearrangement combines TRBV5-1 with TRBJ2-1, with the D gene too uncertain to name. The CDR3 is CASSSPGFVGNEQFF. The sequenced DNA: TGCGCCAGCAGCTCCCCGGGCTTCGTCGGAAATGAGCAGTTCTTC.